One and the same sample provided the 23 T cell receptor beta chains below, sequenced in a study of shared clonotypes between healthy human individuals. The protocol was immunoSEQ multiplex PCR, while the TCRdb copy is restricted to in-frame clones and leaves out a portion. The sample records 1.4 million or so clones, about 98.5% being singletons. Sequencing used naive CD4+ T cells sorted from blood. Sample subset: CD45RA+ positively selected. The origin of the receptors is a man aged 30 to 39 in good health.

The chain combines TRBV14 with TRBJ2-7; 9 bases agree with TRBD2. The CDR3 consists of 16 residues. J was trimmed by 0 bases and V by 4 bases; bases with no gene match: 7. Looked up from germline, CDR1 is SGHDN and CDR2 is FVKESK. This CDR3 is CASSPLAGASSYEQYF. The CDR3 DNA follows: TGTGCCAGCAGCCCGTTAGCGGGAGCTAGCTCCTACGAGCAGTACTTC. Full variable domain (outside the CDR3, taken from reference TRBV14 and TRBJ2-7): EAGVTQFPSHSVIEKGQTVTLRCDPISGHDNLYWYRRVMGKEIKFLLHFVKESKQDESGMPNNRFLAERTGGTYSTLKVQPAELEDSGVYFCASSPLAGASSYEQYFGPGTRLTVT.

The genes are TRBV6-1 and TRBJ2-7; D unclear. There are 13 residues in the CDR3. Per germline, CDR1 MNHNS and CDR2 SASEGT. Trimming took 0 bases from V and 2 from J, leaving 5 bases between them. The CDR3 reads CASSEAGTYEQYF. The CDR3, as DNA: TGTGCCAGCAGTGAAGCGGGGACCTACGAGCAGTACTTC.

The chain carries TRBV27 and TRBJ2-7; D not resolved. V dropped 8 bases and J dropped 1 base, with 27 bases sitting between them. Germline lookup yields CDR1 MNHEY and CDR2 SMNVEV (reference sequence). This CDR3 contains 18 residues. DNA of the CDR3: TGTGCCAGCTCCAACTTCATTTCAGGACGAGACACGTCCTACGAGCAGTACTTC. As protein: CASSNFISGRDTSYEQYF.

The CDR3 spells CASSIVSSGSTKNIQYF. The CDR3 nucleotides are TGTGCCAGTAGTATAGTGTCGAGCGGGAGTACAAAAAACATTCAGTACTTC. The V and J genes are TRBV19 and TRBJ2-4; 8 bases line up with TRBD2. CDR3 size: 17 residues. With 1 base clipped from V and 4 bases from J, the junction kept 9 bases outside the gene matches. The germline V gene has CDR1 LNHDA and CDR2 SQIVND (reference sequence).

A single count supports this clone. J is TRBJ1-3 and V is TRBV2; TRBD1 agrees at 7 bases. The CDR3 spans 16 residues. The germline V gene has CDR1 SNHLY and CDR2 FYNNEI. V gave up 6 bases and J gave up 0 bases; unmatched junction bases: 8. The chain's CDR3 is CASRTRDSNSGNTIYF. Written as DNA, the CDR3 is TGTGCCAGCAGAACCCGGGACAGCAACTCTGGAAACACCATATATTTT.

In this sample, this clone turned up once. Other DNA variants within this sample encode the same CDR3. The chain employs TRBV19 and TRBJ2-1, with TRBD2 identical over 10 bases. Germline trimming cut 5 bases from V and 4 bases from J; bases unmatched to any gene: 2. This CDR3 region has 14 residues. CDR1 and CDR2 (germline): LNHDA, SQIVND (reference sequence). The CDR3 sequence is CASSVLAGYNEQFF. The CDR3 DNA sequence: TGTGCCAGTAGTGTACTAGCGGGGTACAATGAGCAGTTCTTC.

The chain couples TRBV28 to TRBJ1-1; no clear D gene. The CDR3 extends over 14 amino acids. Looked up from germline, CDR1 is MDHEN and CDR2 is SYDVKM. Between the trimmed V and J ends, which lost 5 bases and 5 bases, there was a span of 15 bases. CDR3 sequence reads: CASSRQSYGTEAFF. CDR3 coding DNA: TGTGCCAGCAGTCGCCAATCGTATGGGACTGAAGCTTTCTTT.

With regard to this clone: One end of the junction is discordant with germline, which a read error may explain. The chain carries TRBV10-2 and TRBJ2-7; D unclear. In germline, CDR1 is WSHSY, CDR2 SAAADI. The CDR3 totals 14 residues. CDR3 amino acids: CASSEPRRNYAQYF. The CDR3 nucleotides are TGCGCCAGCAGTGAGCCGCGAAGGAACTACGCGCAGTACTTC.

This chain joins TRBV5-5 and TRBJ2-7; the D gene is possibly TRBD1 (5 bases). V lost 6 bases, J lost 2 bases, and 18 bases lay in between. The CDR3 length is 15 residues. CDR1 and CDR2 (germline): SGHKS, YYEKEE (reference sequence). The CDR3 sequence: CASTLSEVGPYEQYF. DNA for the CDR3: TGTGCCAGCACCCTAAGTGAGGTGGGGCCCTACGAGCAGTACTTC. The full variable domain, with the rest looked up from reference TRBV5-5 and TRBJ2-7, is DAGVTQSPTHLIKTRGQQVTLRCSPISGHKSVSWYQQVLGQGPQFIFQYYEKEERGRGNFPDRFSARQFPNYSSELNVNALLLGDSALYLCASTLSEVGPYEQYFGPGTRLTVT.

J is TRBJ1-4 and V is TRBV5-4; 7 bases are a match to TRBD1. J lost 2 bases, V lost 4 bases, and 5 bases had no gene match. Germline CDR1 and CDR2: SGHNT and YYREEE (reference sequence). The CDR3 totals 15 residues. CDR3 DNA: TGTGCCAGCAGCGCGGAGACAGGGACTAATGAAAAACTGTTTTTT. It yields the protein CASSAETGTNEKLFF.

The chain uses TRBV5-6 and TRBJ2-7; TRBD2 agrees at 7 bases. Germline-derived CDR1 and CDR2 are SGHDT and YYEEEE. With 4 bases clipped from V and 0 bases from J, the junction kept 4 bases outside the gene matches. The CDR3 is made up of 14 amino acids. CDR3 residues: CASSARGGSYEQYF. CDR3 sequence (DNA): TGTGCCAGCAGCGCACGCGGGGGCTCCTACGAGCAGTACTTC.

This clone was counted a single time. The genes are TRBV5-8 and TRBJ1-3; unclear D gene. CDR1 is SGHTS and CDR2 is YDEGEE in the germline V gene. Trimming pared 1 base from V and 0 bases from J, leaving 14 bases between. The CDR3 sequence is 17 residues long. The CDR3 DNA reads TGTGCCAGCAGCTTGTCCCTGACTGCTTACTCTGGAAACACCATATATTTT. This encodes CASSLSLTAYSGNTIYF.

The rearrangement uses TRBV10-3 and TRBJ2-7; TRBD1 aligns across 9 bases. The CDR3 is 14 amino acids. The V gene end was trimmed by 5 bases and the J gene end by 7 bases; junction bases not matched to a gene: 9. Germline loops: CDR1 ENHRY, CDR2 SYGVKD. This chain's CDR3 is CAISLQGAVDEQYF. The CDR3 coding sequence is TGTGCCATCAGTCTACAGGGGGCGGTTGATGAGCAGTACTTC.

This clone was seen just once. The CDR3 DNA reads TGTGCCAGCAGTCTACAGGGATCTTCGATCGAGCAGTACTTC. Its protein is CASSLQGSSIEQYF. The genes are TRBV28 and TRBJ2-7; D possibly corresponds to TRBD1 (6 bases). V was trimmed by 5 bases and J by 6 bases, leaving 17 bases between them. This CDR3 is 14 amino acids long. The V gene's germline CDR1 is MDHEN and CDR2 SYDVKM.

This rearrangement joins TRBV10-3 to TRBJ2-5, with D possibly being TRBD2 (6 bases). Trimming removed 3 bases at V and 3 bases at J, with 11 bases between. CDR3 size: 14 residues. Germline V CDR1 and CDR2: ENHRY, SYGVKD. CDR3 bases: TGTGCCATCAGTGACCCGGGACTTAAAGAGACCCAGTACTTC. Amino acids: CAISDPGLKETQYF.

The chain has TRBV5-1 and TRBJ1-4; unclear D gene. This CDR3 is 16 amino acids long. Germline assignment: CDR1 SGHRS and CDR2 YFSETQ. Trimming took 7 bases from V and 0 from J, leaving 16 bases between them. CDR3 amino acids: CASSAINGATNEKLFF. For the CDR3, the DNA is TGCGCCAGCTCGGCAATAAACGGAGCAACTAATGAAAAACTGTTTTTT.

Remarks on this clone: This specimen includes other DNA sequences encoding the same CDR3. V gene TRBV18 combines with J gene TRBJ2-3; D is ambiguous. This CDR3 has 13 amino acids. V was pared by 0 bases and J by 6 bases, with 7 bases between. Germline V lookup: CDR1 KGHSH, CDR2 LQKENI. This chain's CDR3 is CASSPPGRDTQYF. The CDR3 DNA is TGTGCCAGCTCACCACCGGGCAGGGATACGCAGTATTTT.

CDR3 bases: TGTGCCAGCAGCTTCAACACTGAAGCTTTCTTT. This codes for CASSFNTEAFF. V and J are TRBV5-6 and TRBJ1-1; no clear D gene. Germline V gene sequence: CDR1 SGHDT, CDR2 YYEEEE. Trimming took 2 bases from V and 2 from J, leaving 1 base between them. The CDR3 is 11 residues long.

The chain employs TRBV25-1 and TRBJ2-2; D ambiguous. This CDR3 region has 17 residues. Trimming shortened V by 1 base and J by 0 bases, and 12 bases separated the two germline ends. Germline loops: CDR1 MGHDK, CDR2 SYGVNS. The CDR3 sequence: CASSEWVAGANTGELFF. DNA for the CDR3: TGTGCCAGCAGTGAATGGGTCGCCGGTGCGAACACCGGGGAGCTGTTTTTT. The entire variable domain, with the rest obtained from reference TRBV25-1 and TRBJ2-2, is as follows: EADIYQTPRYLVIGTGKKITLECSQTMGHDKMYWYQQDPGMELHLIHYSYGVNSTEKGDLSSESTVSRIRTEHFPLTLESARPSHTSQYLCASSEWVAGANTGELFFGEGSRLTVL.

The chain couples TRBV7-9 to TRBJ2-7; the D gene is possibly TRBD2 (5 bases). Per the germline V gene, CDR1 is SEHNR and CDR2 is FQNEAQ (reference sequence). CDR3 length: 14 residues. Trimming took 5 bases from V and 2 from J, leaving 13 bases between them. The CDR3 spells CASSRLPRTYEQYF. The CDR3 DNA reads TGTGCCAGCAGCAGACTACCGAGAACCTACGAGCAGTACTTC.

This clone was seen once. The J gene is TRBJ2-1, the V gene TRBV7-9, with D unclear. The CDR3 extends over 14 amino acids. The V end lost 0 bases, the J end lost 5 bases, and 8 bases lay between the germline ends. CDR1 and CDR2 from the germline V gene are SEHNR and FQNEAQ (reference sequence). CDR3 in DNA: TGTGCCAGCAGCTTAGCGGTAACCAACAATGAGCAGTTCTTC. It translates to CASSLAVTNNEQFF.

With regard to this clone: Other DNA sequences within the sample encode an identical CDR3. The J gene is TRBJ2-1, the V gene TRBV18; 9 bases match TRBD2. This CDR3 region has 16 residues. From germline, CDR1 is KGHSH and CDR2 LQKENI. J was trimmed by 0 bases and V by 3 bases; bases with no gene match: 3. The CDR3 reads CASSPLAGSSYNEQFF. The CDR3 DNA reads as TGTGCCAGCTCACCGCTAGCGGGGAGCTCCTACAATGAGCAGTTCTTC.

This rearrangement joins TRBV7-8 to TRBJ2-5; 8 nucleotides match TRBD1. Germline lookup yields CDR1 SGHVS and CDR2 FQNEAQ. The CDR3 extends over 14 amino acids. After removal of 4 bases from V and 3 bases from J, the junction contained 4 bases not matched to a gene. The CDR3 nucleotides are TGTGCCAGCAGCTCAACGACAGGGGAAGAGACCCAGTACTTC. This sequence encodes CASSSTTGEETQYF. Full variable domain (rest looked up from reference TRBV7-8 and TRBJ2-5): GAGVSQSPRYKVAKRGQDVALRCDPISGHVSLFWYQQALGQGPEFLTYFQNEAQLDKSGLPSDRFFAERPEGSVSTLKIQRTQQEDSAVYLCASSSTTGEETQYFGPGTRLLVL.